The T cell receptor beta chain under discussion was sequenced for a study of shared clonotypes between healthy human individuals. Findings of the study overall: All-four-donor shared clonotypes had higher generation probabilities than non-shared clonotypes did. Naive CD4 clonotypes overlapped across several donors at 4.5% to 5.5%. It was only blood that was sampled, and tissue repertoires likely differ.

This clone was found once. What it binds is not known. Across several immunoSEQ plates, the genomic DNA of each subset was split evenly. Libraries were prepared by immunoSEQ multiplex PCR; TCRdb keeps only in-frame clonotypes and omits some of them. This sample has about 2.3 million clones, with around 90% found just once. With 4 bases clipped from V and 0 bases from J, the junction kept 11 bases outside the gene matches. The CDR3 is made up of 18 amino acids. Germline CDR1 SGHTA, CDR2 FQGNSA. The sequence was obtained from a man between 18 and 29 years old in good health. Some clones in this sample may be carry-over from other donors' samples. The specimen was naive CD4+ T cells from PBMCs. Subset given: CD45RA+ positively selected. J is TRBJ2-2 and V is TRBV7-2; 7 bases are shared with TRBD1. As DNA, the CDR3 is TGTGCCAGCAGCTCCGACTTTTGGGACAGCGCGAACACCGGGGAGCTGTTTTTT. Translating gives CASSSDFWDSANTGELFF.